What follows are 27 T cell receptor beta chains derived from one specimen sequenced in a study of T cell changes during pregnancy in multiple sclerosis. Profiled with immunoSEQ multiplex PCR; TCRdb holds only in-frame clones, not every one. The sample lists some 85,000 clones; over 85% were seen once. Sequences were derived from peripheral blood, sampled in the second trimester of pregnancy. Source of these receptors: a female donor in good health, enrolled as a control in a pregnancy study.

V is TRBV6-1 and J is TRBJ1-6; D unresolved. The length of the CDR3 is 14 residues. Germline-derived CDR1 and CDR2 are MNHNS and SASEGT. V was shortened by 1 base and J by 3 bases, with 4 bases between the two germline ends. CDR3 region: CASSEELYNSPLHF. The CDR3 region has the DNA TGTGCCAGCAGTGAAGAGCTCTATAATTCACCCCTCCACTTT.

The V call is TRBV30, the J call TRBJ2-3; D perhaps matches TRBD2 (5 bases). Germline V gene sequence: CDR1 GTSNPN, CDR2 SVGIG (reference sequence). V dropped 2 bases and J dropped 7 bases, with 10 bases sitting between them. There are 12 residues in the CDR3. CDR3 in DNA: TGTGCCTGGAGTCCGGGGAGTAATACGCAGTATTTT. It codes for CAWSPGSNTQYF.

This chain links TRBV7-2 with TRBJ2-1, with 10 positions matching TRBD2. The V and J ends lost 5 bases and 8 bases, in that order; junction bases with no gene match: 9. CDR1 and CDR2 from the germline V gene are SGHTA and FQGNSA. This CDR3 region has 15 residues. CDR3 coding DNA: TGTGCCAGCAGCCGAACGAGCGGGGGGGTTCATGAGCAGTTCTTC. It yields the protein CASSRTSGGVHEQFF.

This chain uses TRBV25-1 with TRBJ1-1; D not certain. The CDR3 contains 15 residues. Germline V gene data show CDR1 as MGHDK and CDR2 as SYGVNS. V lost 1 base to trimming and J lost 4 bases, with 13 bases between them. The CDR3 DNA reads TGTGCCAGCAGTGAATCTACGGGAGCGAGCACTGAAGCTTTCTTT. It codes for CASSESTGASTEAFF.

The chain employs TRBV9 and TRBJ1-2, with 8 positions matching TRBD1. The CDR3 runs 15 residues. The germline CDR1 and CDR2 sequences are SGDLS and YYNGEE. The V and J ends lost 0 bases and 5 bases, in that order; junction bases with no gene match: 6. The CDR3 sequence: CASSVGQGAWYGYTF. For the CDR3, the DNA is TGTGCCAGCAGCGTAGGCCAGGGGGCTTGGTATGGCTACACCTTC.

The V gene is TRBV7-2, the J gene TRBJ2-5; tentative D call: TRBD1 (6 bases). Per germline, CDR1 SGHTA and CDR2 FQGNSA. The CDR3 has 13 amino acids. The ends were cut back, 2 bases at V and 3 bases at J, with 7 bases in the middle. As DNA, the CDR3 is TGTGCCAGCAGCTTAAACAGGGAAGAGACCCAGTACTTC. Amino acids: CASSLNREETQYF.

Regarding this clone: The junction departs from germline at one end; a sequencing error may be responsible. The gene calls are TRBV6-1 and TRBJ1-5; possibly TRBD1 for D (5 bases). The CDR3 spans 15 residues. CDR1 is MNHNS, CDR2 SASEGT, per germline. CDR3: CASREGAIPYQPQHF. CDR3 DNA sequence: TGTGCCAGCAGGGAAGGGGCCATTCCGTATCAGCCCCAGCATTTT.

The V call is TRBV25-1, the J call TRBJ1-4; 10 bases are a match to TRBD1. This CDR3 spans 14 amino acids. Germline V gene lookup returns CDR1 MGHDK and CDR2 SYGVNS. V dropped 1 base and J dropped 10; count of bases not matched to a gene: 3. CDR3: CASSESRTGGKLFF. The CDR3 region has the DNA TGTGCCAGCAGTGAATCTAGGACAGGGGGAAAACTGTTTTTT. Complete variable domain (other parts from reference TRBV25-1 and TRBJ1-4): EADIYQTPRYLVIGTGKKITLECSQTMGHDKMYWYQQDPGMELHLIHYSYGVNSTEKGDLSSESTVSRIRTEHFPLTLESARPSHTSQYLCASSESRTGGKLFFGSGTQLSVL.

The chain carries TRBV23-1 and TRBJ2-5; 8 bases map to TRBD1. TRBV23-1 is given ORF status, its function remaining uncertain. The V gene end was trimmed by 4 bases and the J gene end by 3 bases; junction bases not matched to a gene: 10. The CDR3 extends over 16 amino acids. The CDR3 is CASSPPGRGRKETQYF. Here the CDR3 DNA reads TGCGCCAGCAGTCCCCCGGGCAGGGGGCGAAAAGAGACCCAGTACTTC.

The CDR3: CAWSPKRAGYSYEQYF. The CDR3 DNA sequence: TGTGCCTGGAGTCCTAAACGCGCAGGGTATTCCTACGAGCAGTACTTC. The genes are TRBV30 and TRBJ2-7; TRBD1 might be the D (5 bases). Germline V gene lookup returns CDR1 GTSNPN and CDR2 SVGIG (reference sequence). The V end was cut by 2 bases, the J end by 1 base, with 18 bases between. The CDR3 loop spans 16 amino acids.

The chain joins TRBV5-1 to TRBJ2-3; a weak D match, TRBD2 (5 bases). V shed 1 base and J shed 1 base, with 10 bases lying between them. The CDR3 loop spans 15 amino acids. The germline V gene has CDR1 SGHRS and CDR2 YFSETQ. This CDR3 is CASSLRAVRTDTQYF. The CDR3 DNA sequence: TGCGCCAGCAGCTTGAGAGCGGTCCGCACAGATACGCAGTATTTT.

J is TRBJ2-1 and V is TRBV9, with 8 bases fitting TRBD1. This CDR3 has 17 amino acids. With V trimmed by 3 bases and J by 2 bases, 10 bases remained unmatched. Germline V gene lookup returns CDR1 SGDLS and CDR2 YYNGEE. The DNA of the CDR3 is TGTGCCAGCAGCGCATATGCCGGGACAGGTCCCTACAATGAGCAGTTCTTC. Its protein is CASSAYAGTGPYNEQFF.

This clone was picked up one time. The DNA for the CDR3 is TGTGCCAGCAGCTTAAGCCACAGGGCCAGCAATCAGCCCCAGCATTTT. This encodes CASSLSHRASNQPQHF. The rearrangement uses TRBV7-8 and TRBJ1-5; D possibly corresponds to TRBD1 (6 bases). Between the trimmed V and J ends, which lost 2 bases and 1 base, there was a span of 12 bases. The CDR3 spans 16 residues. CDR1 is SGHVS, CDR2 FQNEAQ, per germline.

The chain uses TRBV27 and TRBJ2-3; 8 bases agree with TRBD1. CDR1 is MNHEY and CDR2 is SMNVEV in the germline V gene (reference sequence). With 3 bases clipped from V and 4 bases from J, the junction kept 9 bases outside the gene matches. CDR3 length equals 16 residues. The CDR3 nucleotides are TGTGCCAGCAGTTTTGCAGAGGACAGGGACGCAGATACGCAGTATTTT. It translates to CASSFAEDRDADTQYF.

V and J are TRBV27 and TRBJ2-7; 8 bases are shared with TRBD1. Trimming removed 6 bases from V and 3 bases from J; junction bases left unmatched: 7. Germline V lookup: CDR1 MNHEY, CDR2 SMNVEV (reference sequence). The CDR3 extends over 14 amino acids. The chain's CDR3 is CASSPDRVGYEQYF. The CDR3 coding sequence is TGTGCCAGCAGCCCGGACAGGGTGGGCTACGAGCAGTACTTC.

The J gene is TRBJ1-2, the V gene TRBV4-3; 7 positions agree with TRBD1. The CDR3 loop spans 17 amino acids. Germline-derived CDR1 and CDR2 are LGHNA and YSLEER. V lost 2 bases, J lost 5 bases, and 14 bases stayed unmatched. The CDR3 region has the DNA TGCGCCAGCAGCCAATTGAGTGTGGGACAGTCTGGGTATGGCTACACCTTC. Translated: CASSQLSVGQSGYGYTF.

The CDR3 is CASSLVGKHGGGYTF. CDR3 nucleotides: TGTGCCAGCAGCTTGGTAGGCAAACACGGAGGGGGCTACACCTTC. The chain is built from TRBV5-4 and TRBJ1-2; no clear D gene. Germline V gene data show CDR1 as SGHNT and CDR2 as YYREEE (reference sequence). V lost 0 bases and J lost 8, with 17 bases in between. The CDR3 covers 15 residues. Together with reference TRBV5-4 and TRBJ1-2, the CDR3 gives the full variable domain: ETGVTQSPTHLIKTRGQQVTLRCSSQSGHNTVSWYQQALGQGPQFIFQYYREEENGRGNFPPRFSGLQFPNYSSELNVNALELDDSALYLCASSLVGKHGGGYTFGSGTRLTVV.

The chain links TRBV6-6 to TRBJ1-2; the match to TRBD1 covers 11 bases. Losses at the gene ends were 6 bases for V and 5 bases for J; bases not matched to a gene: 8. Germline V gives CDR1 MNHNY, CDR2 SVGAGI (reference sequence). CDR3 size: 15 residues. The CDR3 DNA reads TGTGCCAGCAGGCCTAGGGGGGACAGGGGGTATGGCTACACCTTC. Protein product: CASRPRGDRGYGYTF.

This chain links TRBV21-1 with TRBJ2-1; TRBD1 is the table's D call, not checked against the DNA. TRBV21-1 is shown as a pseudogene. This CDR3 has 13 residues. DNA for the CDR3: TGTGCCAGCAGCAAAAGAGACAGCGATGAGCAGTTCTTC. Encoded protein: CASSKRDSDEQFF.

J is TRBJ1-6 and V is TRBV27; 8 nucleotides align to TRBD1. From germline, CDR1 is MNHEY and CDR2 SMNVEV (reference sequence). This CDR3 spans 16 amino acids. V gave up 0 bases and J gave up 7 bases; unmatched junction bases: 5. The CDR3 loop reads CASSLSPGGENSPLHF. The CDR3 DNA is TGTGCCAGCAGTTTATCTCCAGGGGGCGAAAATTCACCCCTCCACTTT.

The gene calls are TRBV6-1 and TRBJ1-6; D is uncertain. V shed 4 bases and J shed 6 bases, with 4 bases lying between them. Germline V CDR1 and CDR2: MNHNS, SASEGT. CDR3 length: 12 residues. The CDR3 nucleotides are TGTGCCAGCAGTGGGCCTAATTCACCCCTCCACTTT. The encoded protein is CASSGPNSPLHF.

The CDR3 region is CSVAVGTGAYGYTF. The CDR3 coding sequence is TGCAGCGTTGCCGTCGGGACAGGGGCATATGGCTACACCTTC. The rearrangement uses TRBV29-1 and TRBJ1-2; TRBD1 matches 10 bases. CDR1 SQVTM and CDR2 ANQGSEA come from the germline V gene. The CDR3 extends over 14 amino acids. With V trimmed by 4 bases and J by 5 bases, 7 bases remained unmatched.

This chain joins TRBV9 and TRBJ2-5; 10 positions agree with TRBD1. The germline V gene has CDR1 SGDLS and CDR2 YYNGEE. The CDR3 is 15 amino acids. The junction had 8 bases not matched to a gene; V was cut back by 6 bases and J by 3 bases. DNA for the CDR3: TGTGCCAGCACCGCGGGACAGGGGTTAGAAGAGACCCAGTACTTC. This sequence encodes CASTAGQGLEETQYF. Full variable domain (missing parts from reference TRBV9 and TRBJ2-5): DSGVTQTPKHLITATGQRVTLRCSPRSGDLSVYWYQQSLDQGLQFLIQYYNGEERAKGNILERFSAQQFPDLHSELNLSSLELGDSALYFCASTAGQGLEETQYFGPGTRLLVL.

This clone was counted a single time. V gene TRBV12-5 combines with J gene TRBJ2-2, with D perhaps matching TRBD2 (6 bases). With 0 bases removed from V and 5 bases from J, the gap between germline ends came to 10 bases. The CDR3 totals 15 residues. Germline-derived CDR1 and CDR2 are LGHNT and FRNRAP. The CDR3 bases are TGTGCTAGTGGTTTGGTAACACGGGAGACCGGGGAGCTGTTTTTT. This translates into CASGLVTRETGELFF.

This clone occurred once. The gene calls are TRBV9 and TRBJ2-3; 8 bases map to TRBD2. CDR1 is SGDLS, CDR2 YYNGEE, per germline. J lost 2 bases, V lost 2 bases, and 4 bases had no gene match. The CDR3 length is 15 residues. DNA of the CDR3: TGTGCCAGCAGCGTCTCGGGGGGGGTCACAGATACGCAGTATTTT. Encoded protein: CASSVSGGVTDTQYF. The full variable domain, completed using reference TRBV9 and TRBJ2-3, is DSGVTQTPKHLITATGQRVTLRCSPRSGDLSVYWYQQSLDQGLQFLIQYYNGEERAKGNILERFSAQQFPDLHSELNLSSLELGDSALYFCASSVSGGVTDTQYFGPGTRLTVL.

The CDR3: CATSRDSTDYEQYF. CDR3 DNA: TGTGCCACCAGCAGAGATTCGACAGACTACGAGCAGTACTTC. The chain employs TRBV15 and TRBJ2-7; D might be TRBD1 (5 bases). V gave up 0 bases and J gave up 3 bases, with 9 bases separating them. The CDR3 covers 14 residues. Germline-derived CDR1 and CDR2 are LNHNV and YYDKDF (reference sequence).

This clone is a singleton in its sample. V and J are TRBV4-1 and TRBJ1-2; D is possibly TRBD1 (5 bases). V dropped 0 bases and J dropped 4 bases, with 12 bases sitting between them. The CDR3 runs 15 residues. Germline CDR1 reads MGHRA; CDR2 reads YSYEKL. The chain's CDR3 is CASSQEAGLGYGYTF. CDR3 DNA sequence: TGCGCCAGCAGCCAAGAGGCAGGGTTGGGCTATGGCTACACCTTC.